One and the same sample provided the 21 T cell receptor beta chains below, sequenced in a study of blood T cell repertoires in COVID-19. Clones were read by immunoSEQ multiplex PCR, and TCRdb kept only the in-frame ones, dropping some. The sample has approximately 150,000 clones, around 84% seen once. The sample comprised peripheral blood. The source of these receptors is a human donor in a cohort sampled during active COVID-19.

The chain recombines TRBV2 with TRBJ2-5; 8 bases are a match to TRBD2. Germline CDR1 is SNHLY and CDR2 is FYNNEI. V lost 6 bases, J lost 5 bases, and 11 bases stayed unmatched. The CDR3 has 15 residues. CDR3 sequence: CASRAQSGSGETQYF. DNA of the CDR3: TGTGCCAGCAGGGCTCAGAGCGGGAGCGGGGAGACCCAGTACTTC.

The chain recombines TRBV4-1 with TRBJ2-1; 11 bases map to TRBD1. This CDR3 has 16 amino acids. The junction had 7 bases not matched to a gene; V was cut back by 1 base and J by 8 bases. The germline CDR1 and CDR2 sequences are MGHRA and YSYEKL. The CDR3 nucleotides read TGCGCCAGCAGCCAAGGCAAAGGACAGGGGGCTTATGAGCAGTTCTTC. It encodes CASSQGKGQGAYEQFF.

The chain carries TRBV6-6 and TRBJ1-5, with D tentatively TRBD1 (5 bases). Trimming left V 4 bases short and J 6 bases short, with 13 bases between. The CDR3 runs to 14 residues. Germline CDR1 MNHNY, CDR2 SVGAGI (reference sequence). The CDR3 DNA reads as TGTGCCAGCAGTTTCGCAGGGTTGGGTCAGCCCCAGCATTTT. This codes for CASSFAGLGQPQHF.

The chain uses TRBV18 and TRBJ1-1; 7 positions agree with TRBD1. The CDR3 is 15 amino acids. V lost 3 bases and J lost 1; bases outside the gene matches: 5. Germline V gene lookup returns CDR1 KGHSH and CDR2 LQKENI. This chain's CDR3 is CASSPADRSNTEAFF. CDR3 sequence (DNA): TGTGCCAGCTCACCCGCGGACAGGTCGAACACTGAAGCTTTCTTT. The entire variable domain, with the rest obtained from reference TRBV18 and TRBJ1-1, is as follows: NAGVMQNPRHLVRRRGQEARLRCSPMKGHSHVYWYRQLPEEGLKFMVYLQKENIIDESGMPKERFSAEFPKEGPSILRIQQVVRGDSAAYFCASSPADRSNTEAFFGQGTRLTVV.

The CDR3 sequence: CAWSKGLADNEQFF. CDR3 coding DNA: TGTGCCTGGAGTAAAGGACTAGCGGACAATGAGCAGTTCTTC. The gene calls are TRBV30 and TRBJ2-1; 10 positions agree with TRBD2. CDR1 and CDR2 (germline): GTSNPN, SVGIG (reference sequence). The CDR3 covers 14 residues. Losses at the gene ends were 2 bases for V and 5 bases for J; bases not matched to a gene: 3.

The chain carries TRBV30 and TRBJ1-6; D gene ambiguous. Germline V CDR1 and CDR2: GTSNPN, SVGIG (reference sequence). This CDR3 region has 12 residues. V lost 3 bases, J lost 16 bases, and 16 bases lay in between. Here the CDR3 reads CAWRRAQPDLHF. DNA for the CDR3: TGTGCCTGGAGGCGAGCGCAGCCCGATCTCCACTTT.

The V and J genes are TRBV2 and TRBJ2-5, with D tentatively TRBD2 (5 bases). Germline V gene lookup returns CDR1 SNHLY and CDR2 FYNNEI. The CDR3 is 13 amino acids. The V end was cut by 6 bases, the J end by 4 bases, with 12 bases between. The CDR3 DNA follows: TGTGCCAGCAGGAAGCTAGCTGGAGAGACCCAGTACTTC. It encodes CASRKLAGETQYF.

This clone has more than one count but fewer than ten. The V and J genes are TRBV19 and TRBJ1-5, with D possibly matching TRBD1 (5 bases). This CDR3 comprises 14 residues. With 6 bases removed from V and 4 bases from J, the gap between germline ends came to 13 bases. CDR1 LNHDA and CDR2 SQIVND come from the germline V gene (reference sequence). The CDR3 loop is CASREIKGNQPQHF. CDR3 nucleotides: TGTGCCAGTAGAGAGATAAAGGGGAATCAGCCCCAGCATTTT.

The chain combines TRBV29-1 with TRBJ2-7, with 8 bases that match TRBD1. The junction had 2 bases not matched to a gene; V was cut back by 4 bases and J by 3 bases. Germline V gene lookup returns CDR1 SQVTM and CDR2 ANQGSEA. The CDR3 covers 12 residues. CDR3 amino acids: CSVGDRLYEQYF. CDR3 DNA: TGCAGCGTTGGGGACAGGCTCTACGAGCAGTACTTC.

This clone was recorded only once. CDR3 DNA sequence: TGTGCCAGCAGTCCTCTCCCCCGACCCAAGGCGGGCACCGGGGAGCTGTTTTTT. Encoded protein: CASSPLPRPKAGTGELFF. The chain couples TRBV28 to TRBJ2-2; tentatively, D is TRBD2 (5 bases). The CDR3 extends over 18 amino acids. V lost 5 bases to trimming and J lost 4 bases, with 23 bases between them. Germline V lookup: CDR1 MDHEN, CDR2 SYDVKM.

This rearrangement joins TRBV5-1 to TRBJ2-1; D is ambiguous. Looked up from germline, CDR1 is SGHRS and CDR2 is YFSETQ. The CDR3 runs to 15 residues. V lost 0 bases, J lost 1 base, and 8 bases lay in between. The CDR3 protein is CASSLVQVSYNEQFF. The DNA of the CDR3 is TGCGCCAGCAGCTTGGTCCAGGTTTCCTACAATGAGCAGTTCTTC.

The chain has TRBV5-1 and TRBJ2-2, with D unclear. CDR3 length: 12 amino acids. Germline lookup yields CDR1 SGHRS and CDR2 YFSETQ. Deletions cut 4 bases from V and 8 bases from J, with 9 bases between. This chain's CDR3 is CASSQDLGELFF. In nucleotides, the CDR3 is TGCGCCAGCAGCCAGGATTTGGGGGAGCTGTTTTTT.

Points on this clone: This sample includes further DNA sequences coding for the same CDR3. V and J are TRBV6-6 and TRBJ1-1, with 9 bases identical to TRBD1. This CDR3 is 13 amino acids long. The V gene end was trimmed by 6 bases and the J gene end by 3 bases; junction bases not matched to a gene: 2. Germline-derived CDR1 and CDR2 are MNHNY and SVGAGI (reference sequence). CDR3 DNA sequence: TGTGCCAGCAGCAGACAGGGGGACACTGAAGCTTTCTTT. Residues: CASSRQGDTEAFF.

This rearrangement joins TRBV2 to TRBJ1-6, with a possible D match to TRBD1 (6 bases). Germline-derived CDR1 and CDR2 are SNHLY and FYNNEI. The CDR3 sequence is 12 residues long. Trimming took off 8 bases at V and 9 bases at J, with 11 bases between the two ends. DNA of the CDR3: TGTGCCAGCCGGGGGGCCGCTTCACCCCTCCACTTT. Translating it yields CASRGAASPLHF.

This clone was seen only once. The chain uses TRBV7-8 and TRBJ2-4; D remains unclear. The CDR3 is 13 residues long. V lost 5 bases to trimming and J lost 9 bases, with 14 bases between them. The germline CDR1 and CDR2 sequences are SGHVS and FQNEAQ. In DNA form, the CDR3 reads TGTGCCAGCAGCGTAGACTCCTCACCCATTCAGTACTTC. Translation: CASSVDSSPIQYF.

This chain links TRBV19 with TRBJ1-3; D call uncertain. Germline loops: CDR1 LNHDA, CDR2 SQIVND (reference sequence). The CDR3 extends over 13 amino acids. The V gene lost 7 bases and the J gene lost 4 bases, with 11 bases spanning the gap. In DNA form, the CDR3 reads TGTGCCAGTAAAGCGCACTCAGGAAACACCATATATTTT. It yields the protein CASKAHSGNTIYF.

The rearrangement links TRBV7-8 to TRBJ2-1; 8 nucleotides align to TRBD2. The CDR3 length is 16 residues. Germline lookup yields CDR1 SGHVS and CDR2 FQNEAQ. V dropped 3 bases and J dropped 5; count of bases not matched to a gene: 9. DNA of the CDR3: TGTGCCAGCAGCTTTTCCCGGGAGGGGGGGGACAATGAGCAGTTCTTC. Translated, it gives CASSFSREGGDNEQFF. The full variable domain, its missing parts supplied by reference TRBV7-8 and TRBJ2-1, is GAGVSQSPRYKVAKRGQDVALRCDPISGHVSLFWYQQALGQGPEFLTYFQNEAQLDKSGLPSDRFFAERPEGSVSTLKIQRTQQEDSAVYLCASSFSREGGDNEQFFGPGTRLTVL.

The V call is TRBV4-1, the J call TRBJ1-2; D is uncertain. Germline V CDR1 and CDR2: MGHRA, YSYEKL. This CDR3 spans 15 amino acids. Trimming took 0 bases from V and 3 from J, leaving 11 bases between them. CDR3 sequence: CASSQDQDSYYGYTF. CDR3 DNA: TGCGCCAGCAGCCAAGACCAGGACTCCTACTATGGCTACACCTTC.

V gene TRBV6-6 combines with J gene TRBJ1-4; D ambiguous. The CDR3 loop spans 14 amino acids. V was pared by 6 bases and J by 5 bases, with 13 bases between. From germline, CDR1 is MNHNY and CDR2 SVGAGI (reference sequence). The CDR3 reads CASSPRTGNEKLFF. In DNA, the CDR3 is TGTGCCAGCAGCCCCAGGACGGGGAATGAAAAACTGTTTTTT.

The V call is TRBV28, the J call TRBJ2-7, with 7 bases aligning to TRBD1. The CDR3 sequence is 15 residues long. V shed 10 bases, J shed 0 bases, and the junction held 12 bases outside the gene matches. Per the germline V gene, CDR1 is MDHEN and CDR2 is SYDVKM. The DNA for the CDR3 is TGTGCCACGCAAACACAGGGGTTAGGCTCCTACGAGCAGTACTTC. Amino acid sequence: CATQTQGLGSYEQYF.

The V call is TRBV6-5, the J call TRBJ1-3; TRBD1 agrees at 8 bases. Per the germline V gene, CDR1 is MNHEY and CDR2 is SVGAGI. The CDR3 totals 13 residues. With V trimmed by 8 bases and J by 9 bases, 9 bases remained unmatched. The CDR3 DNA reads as TGTGCCAGCGAGGAACGGGACAGGTCCACCATATATTTT. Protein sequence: CASEERDRSTIYF.